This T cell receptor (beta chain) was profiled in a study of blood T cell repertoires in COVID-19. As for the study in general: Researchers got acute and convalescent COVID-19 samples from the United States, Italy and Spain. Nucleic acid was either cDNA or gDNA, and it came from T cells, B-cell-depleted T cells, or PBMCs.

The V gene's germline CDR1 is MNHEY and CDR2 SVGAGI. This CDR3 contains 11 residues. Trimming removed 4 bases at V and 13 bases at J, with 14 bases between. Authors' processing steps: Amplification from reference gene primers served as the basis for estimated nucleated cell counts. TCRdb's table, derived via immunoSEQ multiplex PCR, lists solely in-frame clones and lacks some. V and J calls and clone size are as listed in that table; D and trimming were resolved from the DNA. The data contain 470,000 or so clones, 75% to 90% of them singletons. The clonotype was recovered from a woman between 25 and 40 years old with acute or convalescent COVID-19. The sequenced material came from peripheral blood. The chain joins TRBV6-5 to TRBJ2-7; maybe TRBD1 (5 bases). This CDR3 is CASSSMDTCYF. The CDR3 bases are TGTGCCAGCAGTTCTATGGACACCTGCTACTTC.